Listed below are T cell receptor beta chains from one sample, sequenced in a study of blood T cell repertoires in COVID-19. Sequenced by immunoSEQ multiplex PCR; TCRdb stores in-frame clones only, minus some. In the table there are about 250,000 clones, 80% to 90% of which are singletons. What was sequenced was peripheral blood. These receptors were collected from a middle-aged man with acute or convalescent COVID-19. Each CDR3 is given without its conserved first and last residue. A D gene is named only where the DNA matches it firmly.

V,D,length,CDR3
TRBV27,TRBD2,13,ASSFSLAGDNEQF
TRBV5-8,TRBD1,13,ASSLGDRVWTEAF
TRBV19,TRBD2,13,ASIGLAPLHNEQF
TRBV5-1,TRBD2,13,ASSFLADSYNEQF
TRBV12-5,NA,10,ASGASSYEQY
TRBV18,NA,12,ASSPRNSLDGYT
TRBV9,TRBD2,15,ASSVGNSGRRSDTQY
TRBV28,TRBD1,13,ASSRPGTGFHEQF
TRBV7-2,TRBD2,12,ASSLWASGNEQF
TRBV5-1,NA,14,ASSGGTAGSGNTIY
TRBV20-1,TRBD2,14,SASSGGGLAHSEQF
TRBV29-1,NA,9,SVVNSYGYT
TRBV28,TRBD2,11,ASSSPGGHEQF
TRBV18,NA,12,ASSTGYANEKLF
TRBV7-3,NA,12,ASSSFLEGSPLH
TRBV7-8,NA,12,ASSPSEANTEAF
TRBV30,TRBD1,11,AWTGQLNYGYT
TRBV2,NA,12,ASTGDGQGIKRT
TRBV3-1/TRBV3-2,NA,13,ASSQEGGSNQPQH
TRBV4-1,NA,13,ASSQVGGILYEQY
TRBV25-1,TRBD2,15,ASSEPASGGPPHEQY
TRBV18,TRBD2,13,ASSEREGKNNEQF
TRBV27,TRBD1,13,ASSLGQGRSYEQY
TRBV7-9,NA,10,ASSSQGYEQY
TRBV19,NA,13,ASSPRNPQGETQY
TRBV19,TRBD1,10,ASTADRGTQY
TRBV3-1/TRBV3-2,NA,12,ASSQEGEATEAF
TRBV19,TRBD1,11,ASSRGTEYGYT
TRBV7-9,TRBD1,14,ASSLGTVMITGELF
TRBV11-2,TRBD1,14,ASSLAWGTENTEAF
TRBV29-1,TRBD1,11,SGGDRAGNTIY
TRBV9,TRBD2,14,ASSVFAGGTFNEQF
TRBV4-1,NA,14,ASSHGDTSSGNTIY
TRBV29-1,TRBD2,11,SVDLAGIDTQY
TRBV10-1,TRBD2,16,ASSESLGLAGDTGELF
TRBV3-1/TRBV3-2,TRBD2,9,ASGGRGEQY
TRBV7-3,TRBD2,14,ASSLASGSIRGELF
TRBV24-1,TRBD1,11,ATSERTGVGYT
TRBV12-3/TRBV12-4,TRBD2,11,ASSPSGTETQY
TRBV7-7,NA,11,ASSSDSTGELF